This is a list of T cell receptor beta chains from one sample in a study of human T cells and chemical hapten exposure. TCRdb itself ran the RACE reads through MiXCR, one entry per CDR3 protein. The sample contains roughly 360,000 distinct CDR3 sequences, 4% to 5.5% of which appear only once. The input for sequencing was whole blood, taken in connection with sensitization to the hapten diphenylcyclopropenone (DPC). Receptors originate from a woman aged 50 to 60 with alopecia areata. Some clones in this sample may be carry-over from other donors' samples. CDR3s include the opening cysteine and the closing phenylalanine or tryptophan. D genes are given only for firm matches. A clone size is listed for some rows: how often the clone was seen (once, few, many), or a class if it is expanded.

V gene,clone size,D gene,J gene,CDR3 DNA,CDR3 protein
TRBV5-1,many,TRBD2,TRBJ2-1,TGCGCCAGCAGCTCCGGACTAGCGGGCCACAATGAGCAGTTCTTC,CASSSGLAGHNEQFF
TRBV6-6,many,NA,TRBJ2-7,TGTGCCAGCAGTTACTCGAGTAATCCCGAGGACTTTTCCTACGAGCAGTACTTC,CASSYSSNPEDFSYEQYF
TRBV29-1,few,NA,TRBJ2-7,TGCAGCGTCGTCAGGGGAAATGTGGGCGAGCAGTACTTC,CSVVRGNVGEQYF
TRBV3-1,many,TRBD2,TRBJ2-1,TGTGCCAGCAGCCAAGATGGGAGCGGGAGTCGGAATGAGCAGTTCTTC,CASSQDGSGSRNEQFF
TRBV20-1,many,NA,TRBJ2-5,TGCAGTGCTAGAGAACAAGAGACCCAGTACTTC,CSAREQETQYF
TRBV20-1,many,TRBD2,TRBJ2-3,TGCAGTGCGGAAAAAGCGGGAGGTGTTGATACGCAGTATTTT,CSAEKAGGVDTQYF
TRBV24-1,NA,NA,TRBJ1-2,TGTGCCACCAGTGATCAACGGACAGTTTACACCTTC,CATSDQRTVYTF
TRBV20-1,many,TRBD1,TRBJ2-5,TGCAGTGCAACCGGGACAGGAGGGAAAGAGACCCAGTACTTC,CSATGTGGKETQYF
TRBV6-5,many,NA,TRBJ1-6,TGTGCCAGCAGCCGTGACAGCCCTAATTCACCCCTCCACTTT,CASSRDSPNSPLHF
TRBV7-3,many,NA,TRBJ1-1,TGTGCCAGCAGCTTAACGGGTGACTCTGAAGCTTTCTTT,CASSLTGDSEAFF
TRBV20-1,NA,TRBD1,TRBJ1-1,TGCAGTGGACTACGGACAGGGGATATCATGGGCACTGAAGCTTTCTTT,CSGLRTGDIMGTEAFF
TRBV29-1,few,TRBD2,TRBJ2-2,TGCAGCGTTGATCCAGCGGGGGGCACCGGGGAGCTGTTTTTT,CSVDPAGGTGELFF
TRBV3-1,many,TRBD1,TRBJ2-1,TGTGCCAGCAGCCGAAGGGGGCGTGAGCAGTTCTTC,CASSRRGREQFF
TRBV11-2,many,NA,TRBJ1-2,TGTGCCAGCAGCAGATTAGGGCGGCGAGAGGTCTATGGCTACACCTTC,CASSRLGRREVYGYTF
TRBV30,many,NA,TRBJ2-3,TGTGCCTGGAGTGTAGGCCTAGCCCCAGATACGCAGTATTTT,CAWSVGLAPDTQYF
TRBV28,many,TRBD1,TRBJ2-7,TGTGCCAGCAGTTCCCGTCGACAGGGGGAGGGGGAGCAGTACTTC,CASSSRRQGEGEQYF
TRBV20-1,NA,NA,TRBJ2-3,TGCAGTGCTTTCGGGACGGCAGGGACAGATACGCAGTATTTT,CSAFGTAGTDTQYF
TRBV20-1,many,TRBD1,TRBJ2-3,TGCAGTGCTGAACCGGGACAGGGTGGCACAGATACGCAGTATTTT,CSAEPGQGGTDTQYF
TRBV5-1,many,NA,TRBJ1-1,TGCGCCAGCAGTACAACAGGGTCTTACACTGAAGCTTTCTTT,CASSTTGSYTEAFF
TRBV10-3,many,NA,TRBJ1-1,TGTGCCATCAGTGAGGGGGGGAACCAAGGTGAAGCTTTCTTT,CAISEGGNQGEAFF
TRBV6-1,few,NA,TRBJ1-1,TGTGCCAGCAGTGAAAGGGCGACTGAAGCTTTCTTT,CASSERATEAFF
TRBV9,many,NA,TRBJ1-1,TGTGCCAGCAGCGTAATCCCCACAGGCAGGGGTGGTACTGAAGCTTTCTTT,CASSVIPTGRGGTEAFF
TRBV20-1,many,TRBD1,TRBJ1-4,TGCAGTGCAGTGGACAGGGGCGAAGAAGAAAAACTGTTTTTT,CSAVDRGEEEKLFF
TRBV12-3/TRBV12-4,many,NA,TRBJ1-2,TGTGCCAGCAGCCCAGCCAGATACTATGGCTACACCTTC,CASSPARYYGYTF
TRBV20-1,NA,TRBD2,TRBJ2-6,TGCAGTGCTTGGGACTACAGCTCTGGGGCCAACGTCCTGACTTTC,CSAWDYSSGANVLTF
TRBV29-1,NA,NA,TRBJ2-5,TGCAGCGTCCCTGGGACGGAAGAGACCCAGTACTTC,CSVPGTEETQYF
TRBV11-2,many,TRBD1,TRBJ2-1,TGTGCCAGCAGCTTAGGGCCGAGGGGGCCGGAATACAATGAGCAGTTCTTC,CASSLGPRGPEYNEQFF
TRBV6-6,many,NA,TRBJ1-4,TGTGCCAGCAGTACGGACGGCCCGAAGGCTAATGAAAAACTGTTTTTT,CASSTDGPKANEKLFF
TRBV7-7,few,NA,TRBJ2-7,TGTGCCAGCAGCTTAGGACACCTCTACGAGCAGTACTTC,CASSLGHLYEQYF
TRBV30,many,NA,TRBJ1-5,TGTGCCTGGACCCCGGGAGGGGCGCGAAAGCAGCCCCAGCATTTT,CAWTPGGARKQPQHF
TRBV27,few,NA,TRBJ2-3,TGTGCCAGCAGATCACATTTTAGCACAGATACGCAGTATTTT,CASRSHFSTDTQYF
TRBV27,many,TRBD1,TRBJ2-2,TGTGCCAGCAGTTTTAGGGCCTCCAGGGGGCAGCTAACCGGGGAGCTGTTTTTT,CASSFRASRGQLTGELFF
TRBV5-4,many,TRBD1,TRBJ1-1,TGTGCCAGCAGCTCAGTTAATGACAGGGGCACTGAAGCTTTCTTT,CASSSVNDRGTEAFF
TRBV2,many,TRBD1,TRBJ1-4,TGTGCCAGCAGGACGAGGGGGCTAGGTGAAAAACTGTTTTTT,CASRTRGLGEKLFF
TRBV29-1,many,NA,TRBJ2-1,TGCAGCGTTGAAGATCCCAGTTACAATGAGCAGTTCTTC,CSVEDPSYNEQFF
TRBV5-1,few,NA,TRBJ2-5,TGCGCCAGCAGCTCTGGGGAGACTGGCCCCCAGTACTTC,CASSSGETGPQYF
TRBV11-2,many,NA,TRBJ2-3,TGTGCCAGCAGCATCCGGGCCGCAGATACGCAGTATTTT,CASSIRAADTQYF
TRBV20-1,few,NA,TRBJ2-3,TGCAGTGCTAGAGAGGGGGTCACAGATACGCAGTATTTT,CSAREGVTDTQYF
TRBV4-1,many,TRBD1,TRBJ1-1,TGCGCCAGCAGCCGGACAGGGGGACCGAACACTGAAGCTTTCTTT,CASSRTGGPNTEAFF
TRBV5-4,many,NA,TRBJ2-6,TGTGCCAGCAGCTCCACAGGGACTGGGGCCAACGTCCTGACTTTC,CASSSTGTGANVLTF
TRBV4-3,few,NA,TRBJ2-6,TGCGCCAGCAGCCAAGGAGGGGACCTATCTGGGGCCAACGTCCTGACTTTC,CASSQGGDLSGANVLTF
TRBV5-6,many,NA,TRBJ2-1,TGTGCCAGCAGCCCGGGGATTTCGCATGAGCAGTTCTTC,CASSPGISHEQFF
TRBV5-6,many,TRBD1,TRBJ2-3,TGTGCCAGCAGCCCGGGGACAGAACCCACAGATACGCAGTATTTT,CASSPGTEPTDTQYF
TRBV5-1,many,NA,TRBJ1-2,TGCGCCAGCAGCTTGAACCCCGACAGCTCCGCTAACTATGGCTACACCTTC,CASSLNPDSSANYGYTF
TRBV4-2,many,NA,TRBJ1-5,TGTGCCAGCAGCCAAGGCTACAGGGATGATCAGCCCCAGCATTTT,CASSQGYRDDQPQHF
TRBV27,NA,TRBD2,TRBJ2-2,TGTGCCAGCAGTTATGGACTAGCGGGAGGTATAACCGGGGAGCTGTTTTTT,CASSYGLAGGITGELFF
TRBV6-5,many,NA,TRBJ1-2,TGTGCCAGCAGGGGCGGAGGCGGCTACACCTTC,CASRGGGGYTF
TRBV30,NA,NA,TRBJ2-2,TGTGCCTGGAGCATTAGCAACACCGGGGAGCTGTTTTTT,CAWSISNTGELFF
TRBV4-3,many,NA,TRBJ1-1,TGCGCCAGCAGCCAAGTCTCCCGTCCGCGGAACACTGAAGCTTTCTTT,CASSQVSRPRNTEAFF
TRBV12-3/TRBV12-4,many,NA,TRBJ2-7,TGTGCCAGCAGTTTAGTACCCTCCTACGAGCAGTACTTC,CASSLVPSYEQYF
TRBV11-2,many,TRBD1,TRBJ1-1,TGTGCCAGCAGCCCAGTTGGAAGCCGGCTAGGGGGCCTGGCTTTCTTT,CASSPVGSRLGGLAFF
TRBV24-1,many,NA,TRBJ1-5,TGTGCCACCAGTGATTTAAACAGCAATCAGCCCCAGCATTTT,CATSDLNSNQPQHF
TRBV24-1,many,TRBD1,TRBJ1-1,TGTGCCACCAGTGACCCTGGGACAGGGGAGATGAACACTGAAGCTTTCTTT,CATSDPGTGEMNTEAFF
TRBV7-2,NA,NA,TRBJ1-1,TGTGCCAGCAGCTCCCCGACGATGTACGCTGAAGCTTTCTTT,CASSSPTMYAEAFF
TRBV2,few,NA,TRBJ1-1,TGTGCCAGCAGGGGGAATCTGGGGGAAGCTTTCTTT,CASRGNLGEAFF